This TCR beta chain was retrieved from a study of control samples from healthy donors and cancer patients. Sequencing was performed with immunoSEQ multiplex PCR; in TCRdb, only in-frame clones are kept and a portion is missing. Of roughly 90,000 clones listed, more than 75% are singletons. CDR1 is WNHNN, CDR2 SYGVQD, per germline (reference sequence). The CDR3 loop spans 16 amino acids. V trimming: 3 bases; J trimming: 1 base; junction bases outside the gene matches: 7. The sequence came from a woman aged 55 to 70 in good health. The sample consisted of blood. This chain joins TRBV10-1 and TRBJ1-2, with 8 bases identical to TRBD1. The CDR3 bases are TGCGCCAGCAGTGAATTCGGGACAGGTCATAACTATGGCTACACCTTC. Its translation: CASSEFGTGHNYGYTF.